The rows below give T cell receptor beta chains drawn from one sample of a study of type 1 and type 2 diabetes patients. TCRdb re-analysed the multiplex PCR reads in MiXCR, keeping a single row per CDR3 protein. The repertoire holds about 270,000 distinct CDR3 sequences, with around 47% as singletons. Sequencing was carried out using peripheral blood mononuclear cells (PBMCs). The receptors originated from a young man with type 2 diabetes. CDR3s include the opening cysteine and the closing phenylalanine or tryptophan. Each record gives: V gene, D gene, clone size, J gene, CDR3 DNA, CDR3 protein. The D gene is left open where the match is weak. Expanded clones get a size class; other rows say once, few or many, or leave the size out.

V: TRBV5-1; D: NA; size: few; J: TRBJ1-6; DNA: TGCGCCAGCAGCTTGTTAGCGGTGGCGGATTACTCACCCCTCCACTTT; CDR3: CASSLLAVADYSPLHF
V: TRBV9; D: NA; size: few; J: TRBJ2-1; DNA: TGTGCCAGCAGTTTAGCAGGGGATGCCTACAATGAGCAGTTCTTC; CDR3: CASSLAGDAYNEQFF
V: TRBV9; D: TRBD2; size: NA; J: TRBJ2-5; DNA: TGTGCCAGCAGCGGATTACTAGCGGGAGGAATGCAGACCCAGTACTTC; CDR3: CASSGLLAGGMQTQYF
V: TRBV10-2; D: NA; size: many; J: TRBJ2-7; DNA: TGCGCCAGCAGTGAGGTCAACCCCTACGAGCAGTACTTC; CDR3: CASSEVNPYEQYF
V: TRBV20-1; D: NA; size: few; J: TRBJ1-4; DNA: TGCAGTGCTTATGGTAATGAAAAACTGTTTTTT; CDR3: CSAYGNEKLFF
V: TRBV24-1; D: TRBD1; size: NA; J: TRBJ1-2; DNA: TGTGCCACCAGTGCCGGGGACAGGGAGCCGCTTTTTGATGGCTACACCTTC; CDR3: CATSAGDREPLFDGYTF
V: TRBV5-1; D: NA; size: NA; J: TRBJ2-1; DNA: TGCGCCAGCAGCCGAGCCCAGGGCACCCCCTACAATGAGCAGTTCTTC; CDR3: CASSRAQGTPYNEQFF
V: TRBV30; D: NA; size: many; J: TRBJ1-2; DNA: TGTGCCTGGAGTGAAGTCAGCGGGAGTGGCTACACCTTC; CDR3: CAWSEVSGSGYTF
V: TRBV10-1; D: NA; size: NA; J: TRBJ2-3; DNA: TGCGCCAGCAGTGATGCCAGAACCACAGATACGCAGTATTTT; CDR3: CASSDARTTDTQYF
V: TRBV24-1; D: TRBD1; size: once; J: TRBJ1-1; DNA: TGTGCCACCAGCGGGGGACAGGGGACTGAAGCTTTCTTT; CDR3: CATSGGQGTEAFF
V: TRBV20-1; D: NA; size: few; J: TRBJ1-6; DNA: TGCAGTATACCCATGTCCTATAATTCACCCCTCCACTTT; CDR3: CSIPMSYNSPLHF
V: TRBV10-2; D: TRBD1; size: NA; J: TRBJ1-1; DNA: TGCGCCAGCAGCCCATCGAGACAGGGGCTGACTGAAGCTTTCTTT; CDR3: CASSPSRQGLTEAFF
V: TRBV10-3; D: NA; size: few; J: TRBJ2-1; DNA: TGTGCCATCAGTGAGGGGTTTGACAGCTTCAAAAATGAGCAGTTCTTC; CDR3: CAISEGFDSFKNEQFF
V: TRBV4-3; D: NA; size: NA; J: TRBJ2-7; DNA: TGCGCCAGCAGCCAAGACCTAGGGGCCTACGAGCAGTACTTC; CDR3: CASSQDLGAYEQYF
V: TRBV5-1; D: TRBD1; size: NA; J: TRBJ2-2; DNA: TGCGCCAGCAGCGAACAGGGGGACAACACCGGGGAGCTGTTTTTT; CDR3: CASSEQGDNTGELFF
V: TRBV6-6; D: NA; size: few; J: TRBJ1-1; DNA: TGTGCCAGCACCTTCGGCGGGACACAGAACACTGAAGCTTTCTTT; CDR3: CASTFGGTQNTEAFF
V: TRBV5-1; D: NA; size: NA; J: TRBJ2-1; DNA: TGCGCCAGCAGCTTGGTACGGCAGGATGAGCAGTTCTTC; CDR3: CASSLVRQDEQFF
V: TRBV6-5; D: TRBD1; size: few; J: TRBJ2-7; DNA: TGTGCCAGCAGTTACTCGACAGGGGGGTACGAGCAGTACTTC; CDR3: CASSYSTGGYEQYF
V: TRBV2; D: NA; size: NA; J: TRBJ1-4; DNA: TGTGCCAGCAGACGGCAACGTAATGAAAAACTGTTTTTT; CDR3: CASRRQRNEKLFF
V: TRBV4-2; D: NA; size: NA; J: TRBJ2-7; DNA: TGTGCCAGCAGCCCCTCAGGGAGTACCTACGAGCAGTACTTC; CDR3: CASSPSGSTYEQYF
V: TRBV5-1; D: NA; size: NA; J: TRBJ1-1; DNA: TGCGCCAGCAGCTCGTATTGGGACCCCCCCAAATCTGAAGCTTTCTTT; CDR3: CASSSYWDPPKSEAFF
V: TRBV19; D: TRBD1; size: NA; J: TRBJ2-7; DNA: TGTGCCAGTAGTTTTCGGGACAGGCCGAACGAGCAGTACTTC; CDR3: CASSFRDRPNEQYF
V: TRBV4-1; D: TRBD2; size: NA; J: TRBJ2-1; DNA: TGTGCCAGCAGCCCCAGCGGGAGTCGGGACAATGAGCAGTTCTTC; CDR3: CASSPSGSRDNEQFF
V: TRBV30; D: NA; size: NA; J: TRBJ1-4; DNA: TGTGCCGCCCAACAGGGACCTAATGAAAAACTGTTTTTT; CDR3: CAAQQGPNEKLFF
V: TRBV6-6; D: TRBD2; size: NA; J: TRBJ2-1; DNA: TGTGCCAGCAGTGAGACTAGCGTCGAATCTGAGCAGTTCTTC; CDR3: CASSETSVESEQFF
V: TRBV5-1; D: NA; size: NA; J: TRBJ2-7; DNA: TGCGCCAGCAGCACATATAACAGTGGCGAGCAGTACTTC; CDR3: CASSTYNSGEQYF
V: TRBV20-1; D: TRBD2; size: few; J: TRBJ2-7; DNA: TGCAGTGCTGGCCCCCTAGCGGGGGGCTACGAGCAGTACTTC; CDR3: CSAGPLAGGYEQYF
V: TRBV27; D: TRBD1; size: NA; J: TRBJ2-7; DNA: TGTGCCAGCACCCGGGACAGGGATTCCTACGAGCAGTACTTC; CDR3: CASTRDRDSYEQYF
V: TRBV19; D: NA; size: NA; J: TRBJ1-1; DNA: TGTGCCAGTAGCTTCAGGCCACAAGACACTGAAGCTTTCTTT; CDR3: CASSFRPQDTEAFF
V: TRBV9; D: NA; size: NA; J: TRBJ1-4; DNA: TGTGCCAGCAGCGTTACGGGTTCGGCTAATGAAAAACTGTTTTTC; CDR3: CASSVTGSANEKLFF
V: TRBV2; D: TRBD1; size: few; J: TRBJ2-2; DNA: TGTGCCAGCAGTGGGGGACAGCGTAACACCGGGGAGCTGTTTTTT; CDR3: CASSGGQRNTGELFF
V: TRBV5-1; D: TRBD2; size: once; J: TRBJ2-2; DNA: TGCGCCAGCAGCAAGGGACTAGCGGGAGTTAGTACCGGGGAGCTGTTTTTT; CDR3: CASSKGLAGVSTGELFF
V: TRBV27; D: TRBD2; size: NA; J: TRBJ2-7; DNA: TGTGCCAGCAGTTTCCTCGGGGGGGTAAACTACGAGCAGTACTTC; CDR3: CASSFLGGVNYEQYF
V: TRBV5-1; D: TRBD2; size: NA; J: TRBJ2-1; DNA: TGCGCCAGCAGCTTGGGTCCGCGGGAGAGGTCCTACAATGAGCAGTTCTTC; CDR3: CASSLGPRERSYNEQFF
V: TRBV30; D: NA; size: NA; J: TRBJ2-3; DNA: TGTGCCTGGAGTTTTCTGGGGTTAGCCGCAGATACGCAGTATTTT; CDR3: CAWSFLGLAADTQYF
V: TRBV10-3; D: NA; size: many; J: TRBJ2-7; DNA: TGTGCCATCAGTGGACAGCCGACCTACGAGCAGTACTTC; CDR3: CAISGQPTYEQYF
V: TRBV27; D: NA; size: NA; J: TRBJ2-3; DNA: TGTGCCAGCAGTTTATGGGCCGGGGGCGAAATAACGGATACGCAGTATTTT; CDR3: CASSLWAGGEITDTQYF
V: TRBV10-3; D: TRBD1; size: many; J: TRBJ2-7; DNA: TGTGCCATCAGTGAAGTTGACAGGGTTGACGAGCAGTACTTC; CDR3: CAISEVDRVDEQYF
V: TRBV24-1; D: NA; size: NA; J: TRBJ2-5; DNA: TGTGCCACCAGTGATTATATGATGGGGGTTGGAGAGACCCAGTACTTC; CDR3: CATSDYMMGVGETQYF
V: TRBV15; D: NA; size: few; J: TRBJ1-1; DNA: TGTGCCACCAGCAGAGTCACAGGGTTTGAAGCTTTCTTT; CDR3: CATSRVTGFEAFF
V: TRBV7-2; D: NA; size: few; J: TRBJ2-1; DNA: TGTGCCAGCAGCTTCGGGGATGAGCAGTTCTTC; CDR3: CASSFGDEQFF
V: TRBV11-1; D: NA; size: NA; J: TRBJ2-1; DNA: TGTGCCAGCAGCATTACAGGGTACAATGAGCAGTTCTTC; CDR3: CASSITGYNEQFF
V: TRBV7-8; D: NA; size: few; J: TRBJ2-1; DNA: TGTGCCAGCAGCAGGGGGGGAGTGGTCAATGAGCAGTTCTTC; CDR3: CASSRGGVVNEQFF
V: TRBV30; D: NA; size: NA; J: TRBJ2-1; DNA: TGTGCCTGGATGCGGCAAATGGCTGGGTACAATGAGCAGTTCTTC; CDR3: CAWMRQMAGYNEQFF
V: TRBV28; D: NA; size: NA; J: TRBJ1-1; DNA: TGTGCCAGCAGTCCCCCGGACATGAACACTGAAGCTTTCTTT; CDR3: CASSPPDMNTEAFF
V: TRBV9; D: NA; size: NA; J: TRBJ1-2; DNA: TGTGCCAGCAGCTCCCGAGTCTATGGCTACACCTTC; CDR3: CASSSRVYGYTF
V: TRBV19; D: NA; size: NA; J: TRBJ1-3; DNA: TGTGCCAGTAGACAAGACAGATACTCTGGAAACACCATATATTTT; CDR3: CASRQDRYSGNTIYF
V: TRBV28; D: NA; size: NA; J: TRBJ1-2; DNA: TGTGCCAGCAGTTCCTCTATCCCCTATGGCTACACCTTC; CDR3: CASSSSIPYGYTF
V: TRBV6-5; D: NA; size: NA; J: TRBJ2-2; DNA: TGTGCCAGCAGTTTCCCCGGGGACGGGGAGCTGTTTTTT; CDR3: CASSFPGDGELFF
V: TRBV7-2; D: NA; size: NA; J: TRBJ2-5; DNA: TGTGCCAGCAGCCCCGCCCGGGTCAGCGAAGAGACCCAGTACTTC; CDR3: CASSPARVSEETQYF
V: TRBV7-3; D: NA; size: NA; J: TRBJ2-1; DNA: TGTGCCAGCAGTGAAGGGTTTAATGAGCAGTGCTTC; CDR3: CASSEGFNEQCF